This TCR beta chain was obtained from a study of T-cell reconstitution after alpha-beta-depleted transplantation in children. Worth noting for this clonotype: What it binds is not known.

Overall study findings and caveats: Two months or so post-transplant, alpha-beta T cells reportedly derived from several hundred expanded graft clones. For some patients, TCRbeta diversity was high at day 60 because of recipient T cells and thymic progenitors that survived. Newly produced T cells mostly accounted for T-cell counts and diversity one year post-transplant.

Researchers prepared the TCRbeta library using unique molecular identifiers, the study reports. From the PCR reads, TCRdb called clonotypes with MiXCR, one entry per CDR3 protein. The sample shows fewer than 1 million distinct CDR3 sequences, under 20% of them seen only once. CDR1 is SGHRS and CDR2 is YFSETQ in the germline V gene. The V and J ends lost 6 bases and 2 bases respectively, with 16 bases between them. The CDR3 loop spans 15 amino acids. Sequencing used PBMCs, mostly from graft donor cells, obtained 360 days after TCRalphabeta/CD19-depleted stem cell transplant. The J gene is TRBJ2-3, the V gene TRBV5-1; D not resolved. The sequence came from a male patient under 18 who had a stem cell transplant for acute lymphoblastic leukemia, so the T cells may come from the graft donor. CDR3 amino acids: CASTIGPVLTDTQYF. CDR3 sequence (DNA): TGCGCCAGCACCATTGGCCCGGTCCTCACAGATACGCAGTATTTT.